Shown below are 26 T cell receptor beta chains from a single sample sequenced in a study of siplizumab effects on memory and regulatory T cells. Method: immunoSEQ multiplex PCR; TCRdb's copy keeps in-frame clones and lacks some. Of about 100,000 clones in the sample, around 95% are singletons; the top ten hold roughly 0.61%. Sequences were obtained from Tregs sorted from blood. The receptors here all came from a human donor in good health.

CDR3 in DNA: TGTGCCTGGAGTGTAGAGTTAGCGACTACCTACGAGCAGTACTTC. Encoded protein: CAWSVELATTYEQYF. The V and J genes are TRBV30 and TRBJ2-7; D is possibly TRBD2 (5 bases). V was cut by 0 bases and J by 2 bases, with 14 bases left in between. Germline assignment: CDR1 GTSNPN and CDR2 SVGIG (reference sequence). This CDR3 contains 15 residues.

V gene TRBV11-3 combines with J gene TRBJ1-1; the D is unclear. This CDR3 region has 13 residues. Trimming cost V 3 bases and J 4 bases, with 9 bases left between them. Germline assignment: CDR1 SGHNT and CDR2 YENEEA. The CDR3 region has the DNA TGTGCCAGCAGCTTTTCCCGTACCACTGAAGCTTTCTTT. Protein: CASSFSRTTEAFF.

The chain uses TRBV4-2 and TRBJ2-5, with TRBD2 matching 7 bases. The CDR3 contains 17 residues. V shed 1 base, J shed 5 bases, and the junction held 13 bases outside the gene matches. The germline gives CDR1 LGHNA, CDR2 YNFKEQ. The CDR3 DNA is TGTGCCAGCAGCCAAGGGGTGGGGCGGGAGCGTGAGGAGACCCAGTACTTC. Translation gives CASSQGVGREREETQYF.

The rearrangement uses TRBV9 and TRBJ2-3; D unresolved. CDR3 length: 14 amino acids. V was trimmed by 4 bases and J by 2 bases, leaving 11 bases between them. Germline assignment: CDR1 SGDLS and CDR2 YYNGEE. DNA for the CDR3: TGTGCCAGCAGCCTCGGACGGATCACAGATACGCAGTATTTT. Its translation: CASSLGRITDTQYF.

The chain joins TRBV30 to TRBJ2-1, with a tentative D call TRBD2 (5 bases). The CDR3 extends over 20 amino acids. Trimming shortened V by 4 bases and J by 4 bases, and 32 bases separated the two germline ends. Germline CDR1 GTSNPN, CDR2 SVGIG (reference sequence). The chain's CDR3 is CAWKQRLTSGLVGWYNEQFF. CDR3 in DNA: TGTGCCTGGAAGCAACGGCTTACCAGCGGACTGGTGGGGTGGTACAATGAGCAGTTCTTC.

The rearrangement links TRBV7-9 to TRBJ2-3, with D possibly matching TRBD2 (5 bases). Germline values: CDR1 SEHNR, CDR2 FQNEAQ (reference sequence). The CDR3 consists of 17 residues. Trimming left V 0 bases short and J 1 base short, with 14 bases between. The CDR3 DNA is TGTGCCAGCAGCTTAGCCGTAGGGAGTTACGGCACAGATACGCAGTATTTT. Amino acid sequence: CASSLAVGSYGTDTQYF. Based on the CDR3 plus reference TRBV7-9 and TRBJ2-3, the full variable domain is DTGVSQNPRHKITKRGQNVTFRCDPISEHNRLYWYRQTLGQGPEFLTYFQNEAQLEKSRLLSDRFSAERPKGSFSTLEIQRTEQGDSAMYLCASSLAVGSYGTDTQYFGPGTRLTVL.

This CDR3 is CASSYQGSEAFF. CDR3 sequence (DNA): TGTGCCAGCAGTTACCAGGGAAGTGAAGCTTTCTTT. This chain links TRBV6-5 with TRBJ1-1; D may be TRBD1 (5 bases). Trimming pared 2 bases from V and 7 bases from J, leaving 8 bases between. This CDR3 spans 12 amino acids. CDR1 is MNHEY and CDR2 is SVGAGI in the germline V gene.

This clone was picked up one time. The CDR3 DNA sequence: TGTGCCACCCAGACAGGTAGCTCCTACGAGCAGTACTTC. It yields the protein CATQTGSSYEQYF. The chain carries TRBV25-1 and TRBJ2-7, with D maybe TRBD1 (6 bases). Trimming took 10 bases from V and 0 from J, leaving 13 bases between them. CDR1 and CDR2 from the germline V gene are MGHDK and SYGVNS. The CDR3 length is 13 residues.

This chain joins TRBV28 and TRBJ2-3, with D hard to call. The germline V and J ends were trimmed by 6 bases and 4 bases, with 20 bases remaining between them. Per germline, CDR1 MDHEN and CDR2 SYDVKM. CDR3 length: 16 amino acids. The CDR3 reads CASSPASFQPPDTQYF. The CDR3 region has the DNA TGTGCCAGCAGCCCCGCCTCGTTCCAACCTCCAGATACGCAGTATTTT.

The chain uses TRBV18 and TRBJ2-2, with D tentatively TRBD1 or TRBD2 (5 bases each). Germline assignment: CDR1 KGHSH and CDR2 LQKENI. Trimming removed 1 base at V and 0 bases at J, with 12 bases between. This CDR3 is built from 17 residues. The CDR3 DNA reads TGTGCCAGCTCACCACGGCCAGGGACGGCGAACACCGGGGAGCTGTTTTTT. Residues: CASSPRPGTANTGELFF.

The gene calls are TRBV5-1 and TRBJ2-3, with D unclear. CDR1 is SGHRS and CDR2 is YFSETQ in the germline V gene. There are 13 residues in the CDR3. Trimming left V 0 bases short and J 4 bases short, with 6 bases between. CDR3 nucleotide sequence: TGCGCCAGCAGCTTGGCCAGCCCAGATACGCAGTATTTT. Protein: CASSLASPDTQYF.

This chain joins TRBV11-2 and TRBJ2-5; D tentatively fits TRBD1 or TRBD2 (7 bases each). The CDR3 loop spans 16 amino acids. Trimming removed 3 bases at V and 2 bases at J, with 16 bases between. Looked up from germline, CDR1 is SGHAT and CDR2 is FQNNGV. CDR3: CASSLGSGTVQETQYF. The CDR3 coding sequence is TGTGCCAGCAGCTTGGGGAGCGGGACAGTACAAGAGACCCAGTACTTC. The variable domain in full, with the rest retrieved from reference TRBV11-2 and TRBJ2-5, is EAGVAQSPRYKIIEKRQSVAFWCNPISGHATLYWYQQILGQGPKLLIQFQNNGVVDDSQLPKDRFSAERLKGVDSTLKIQPAKLEDSAVYLCASSLGSGTVQETQYFGPGTRLLVL.

The rearrangement joins TRBV5-4 to TRBJ2-1; D not certain. Trimming shortened V by 1 base and J by 6 bases, and 8 bases separated the two germline ends. CDR3 length equals 13 residues. Germline lookup yields CDR1 SGHNT and CDR2 YYREEE (reference sequence). CDR3 region: CASSLPQPNEQFF. The CDR3 DNA is TGTGCCAGCAGCTTGCCCCAGCCCAATGAGCAGTTCTTC.

Only one count was recorded for this clone. The chain links TRBV6-1 to TRBJ2-6; tentative D call: TRBD1 (6 bases). Germline V CDR1 and CDR2: MNHNS, SASEGT. Trimming took 2 bases from V and 3 from J, leaving 17 bases between them. CDR3 length: 18 amino acids. CDR3 sequence reads: CASSEWSRGIGGANVLTF. The CDR3, as DNA: TGTGCCAGCAGTGAATGGTCCAGGGGCATAGGTGGGGCCAACGTCCTGACTTTC.

The chain is built from TRBV18 and TRBJ2-7, with a possible D match to TRBD1 (6 bases). Germline V CDR1 and CDR2: KGHSH, LQKENI. The CDR3 contains 16 residues. With 1 base removed from V and 5 bases from J, the gap between germline ends came to 18 bases. The CDR3 region has the DNA TGTGCCAGCTCACCACGGACAGCCCTAGGATCCGACGAGCAGTACTTC. It translates to CASSPRTALGSDEQYF.

As DNA, the CDR3 is TGCGCCAGCAGCCTCGGACAGGGCGCGACCTTAGGTGGCTACACCTTC. It translates to CASSLGQGATLGGYTF. The chain combines TRBV5-1 with TRBJ1-2, with 8 bases matching TRBD1. From germline, CDR1 is SGHRS and CDR2 YFSETQ. This CDR3 comprises 16 residues. With 4 bases clipped from V and 7 bases from J, the junction kept 15 bases outside the gene matches.

The rearrangement links TRBV7-9 to TRBJ2-1; possibly TRBD2 for D (6 bases). Germline lookup yields CDR1 SEHNR and CDR2 FQNEAQ (reference sequence). The V end was cut by 10 bases, the J end by 8 bases, with 21 bases between. The CDR3 has 14 amino acids. The CDR3 nucleotides read TGTGCCACGGAGGGGCGGGCGGGTTCATATGAGCAGTTCTTC. This codes for CATEGRAGSYEQFF. Complete variable domain (other parts from reference TRBV7-9 and TRBJ2-1): DTGVSQNPRHKITKRGQNVTFRCDPISEHNRLYWYRQTLGQGPEFLTYFQNEAQLEKSRLLSDRFSAERPKGSFSTLEIQRTEQGDSAMYLCATEGRAGSYEQFFGPGTRLTVL.

This sequence joins TRBV19 and TRBJ2-3, with D hard to call. CDR1 is LNHDA and CDR2 is SQIVND in the germline V gene (reference sequence). CDR3 size: 17 residues. Trimming took off 0 bases at V and 0 bases at J, with 13 bases between the two ends. The CDR3 sequence is CASSIDTGGASTDTQYF. For the CDR3, the DNA is TGTGCCAGTAGTATAGATACGGGTGGCGCGAGCACAGATACGCAGTATTTT.

The genes are TRBV19 and TRBJ2-7; TRBD1 might be the D (6 bases). CDR1 is LNHDA and CDR2 is SQIVND in the germline V gene (reference sequence). CDR3 length equals 15 residues. Trimming removed 5 bases at V and 5 bases at J, with 19 bases between. CDR3: CASSFLGAEIHEQYF. The CDR3 nucleotides read TGTGCCAGTAGTTTCTTGGGGGCCGAGATCCACGAGCAGTACTTC.

V usage is TRBV5-4 and J usage is TRBJ2-3; D possibly matches TRBD1 or TRBD2 (5 bases each). V was pared by 6 bases and J by 2 bases, with 13 bases between. In germline, CDR1 is SGHNT, CDR2 YYREEE (reference sequence). This CDR3 contains 14 residues. As DNA, the CDR3 is TGTGCCAGCACCCCGTCGGGGACCACAGATACGCAGTATTTT. Its protein product is CASTPSGTTDTQYF.

The CDR3 nucleotides read TGTGCCACTCGTGCGGGGGGACAGCGGGTTCCTGAAGCTTTCTTT. This codes for CATRAGGQRVPEAFF. The V and J genes are TRBV28 and TRBJ1-1, with 7 nucleotides matching TRBD1. Trimming took 10 bases from V and 6 from J; bases not matched to a gene: 17. Germline CDR1 is MDHEN and CDR2 is SYDVKM. This CDR3 is built from 15 residues.

The V and J genes are TRBV19 and TRBJ2-5; perhaps TRBD1 as D (5 bases). The assigned J gene may be wrong: the sequence end matches TRBJ2-7 better. Germline CDR1 and CDR2: LNHDA and SQIVND (reference sequence). This CDR3 has 11 residues. CDR3 loop: CASKWGAEQYF. As DNA, the CDR3 is TGTGCCAGTAAATGGGGCGCCGAGCAGTACTTC.

V and J are TRBV5-1 and TRBJ2-3; D is ambiguous. This CDR3 is 16 amino acids long. Deletions cut 4 bases from V and 0 bases from J, with 15 bases between. The germline V gene has CDR1 SGHRS and CDR2 YFSETQ. In DNA form, the CDR3 reads TGCGCCAGCAGCCCCGGAGTTTTTGCAAGCACAGATACGCAGTATTTT. Its protein is CASSPGVFASTDTQYF. The full variable domain, completed using reference TRBV5-1 and TRBJ2-3, is KAGVTQTPRYLIKTRGQQVTLSCSPISGHRSVSWYQQTPGQGLQFLFEYFSETQRNKGNFPGRFSGRQFSNSRSEMNVSTLELGDSALYLCASSPGVFASTDTQYFGPGTRLTVL.

This chain joins TRBV5-1 and TRBJ1-2; D not certain. The germline V gene encodes CDR1 SGHRS and CDR2 YFSETQ. Trimming removed 4 bases from V and 8 bases from J, with 12 bases in between. The CDR3 runs to 12 residues. Here the CDR3 reads CASSPQARGYTF. DNA of the CDR3: TGCGCCAGCAGCCCCCAAGCGCGAGGCTACACCTTC.

The rearrangement joins TRBV27 to TRBJ1-1, with a tentative D call TRBD1 (5 bases). The length of the CDR3 is 14 residues. Deletions cut 5 bases from V and 5 bases from J, with 15 bases between. The V gene's germline CDR1 is MNHEY and CDR2 SMNVEV (reference sequence). The CDR3 nucleotides are TGTGCCAGCAGTAAAGGGGTTTTGGGGACTGAAGCTTTCTTT. As protein: CASSKGVLGTEAFF.

The CDR3 here is CASSGTGIGELFF. CDR3 coding DNA: TGTGCCAGCAGCGGGACAGGGATTGGGGAGCTGTTTTTT. This chain joins TRBV7-9 and TRBJ2-2, with 9 bases fitting TRBD1. Germline values: CDR1 SEHNR, CDR2 FQNEAQ (reference sequence). Trimming at V came to 5 bases and at J to 8 bases, leaving 3 bases not matched to a gene. This CDR3 has 13 residues.